This record covers a single TCR beta chain. The repertoire was sequenced with immunoSEQ multiplex PCR; TCRdb's copy has only in-frame clones and lacks some. The table records approximately 100,000 clones, almost 95% of them present only once. This sample is part of a study of T cell changes during pregnancy in multiple sclerosis. J was trimmed by 1 base and V by 6 bases; bases with no gene match: 7. The CDR3 length is 15 residues. Germline V gene lookup returns CDR1 SGHDN and CDR2 FVKESK. The input for sequencing was peripheral blood, taken in the third trimester of pregnancy. The clonotype originates from a female donor with multiple sclerosis, enrolled in a pregnancy study. The J gene is TRBJ2-7, the V gene TRBV14; 9 nucleotides line up with TRBD2. For the CDR3, the DNA is TGTGCCAGCAGTGGCGGGAGGGCCTCGTCCTACGAGCAGTACTTC. Residues: CASSGGRASSYEQYF. Filled out from reference TRBV14 and TRBJ2-7, the complete variable domain reads EAGVTQFPSHSVIEKGQTVTLRCDPISGHDNLYWYRRVMGKEIKFLLHFVKESKQDESGMPNNRFLAERTGGTYSTLKVQPAELEDSGVYFCASSGGRASSYEQYFGPGTRLTVT.